The 9 T cell receptor beta chains below come from one sample, sequenced in a study of cytomegalovirus exposure and HLA in healthy donors (TCRdb year 2017). Library generation was performed with the immunoSEQ multiplex PCR assay. A mixture of 60 forward primers for TCR Vbeta segments and 13 reverse primers for TCR Jbeta segments was used in the multiplex PCR. TCRdb took over this immuneACCESS table, retaining in-frame rearrangements with V and J assigned. Such tables are incomplete; in checked studies, under half of the missing clones stem from an unresolved V gene, and the remainder is unexplained. This sample lists 95,000 to 150,000 clones; 83% were detected once. The top ten clonotypes cover 3.6% of the sample. Sequenced material: PBMCs. The receptors come from a middle-aged woman in good health and CMV-seropositive.

The J gene is TRBJ2-2, the V gene TRBV4-2; 9 nucleotides line up with TRBD2. The germline gives CDR1 LGHNA, CDR2 YNFKEQ. The CDR3 is 17 amino acids. J gave up 1 base and V 0 bases, and 3 bases lay outside the gene matches. The CDR3 reads CASSQDPTSGNTGELFF. CDR3 DNA sequence: TGTGCCAGCAGCCAAGACCCGACTAGCGGGAACACCGGGGAGCTGTTTTTT.

The rearrangement joins TRBV25-1 to TRBJ2-5; 7 positions match TRBD1. This CDR3 comprises 15 residues. Germline V lookup: CDR1 MGHDK, CDR2 SYGVNS. The trim removed 2 bases at V and 4 bases at J, leaving 7 bases unmatched. CDR3 residues: CASSETGAAGETQYF. The CDR3 DNA reads TGTGCCAGCAGTGAAACAGGGGCGGCAGGAGAGACCCAGTACTTC.

The J gene is TRBJ1-5, the V gene TRBV5-8; 7 bases fit TRBD1. The CDR3 totals 15 residues. Trimming removed 0 bases from V and 3 bases from J; junction bases left unmatched: 3. Germline V gives CDR1 SGHTS, CDR2 YDEGEE. The CDR3 region has the DNA TGTGCCAGCAGCTTGGGGACAGGCGACAATCAGCCCCAGCATTTT. Encoded protein: CASSLGTGDNQPQHF.

The chain recombines TRBV28 with TRBJ1-5; possibly TRBD1 for D (6 bases). The V and J ends lost 7 bases and 6 bases respectively, with 19 bases between them. Germline CDR1 is MDHEN and CDR2 is SYDVKM. The CDR3 spans 15 residues. The CDR3 loop is CASTGWGGALQPQHF. CDR3 bases: TGTGCCAGCACGGGTTGGGGGGGGGCGCTTCAGCCCCAGCATTTT.

The genes are TRBV30 and TRBJ1-5, with 7 bases matching TRBD1. The CDR3 is 16 amino acids. V gave up 2 bases and J gave up 1 base; unmatched junction bases: 8. CDR1 and CDR2 from the germline V gene are GTSNPN and SVGIG (reference sequence). The CDR3 region is CAWSSGTVLSNQPQHF. The CDR3, as DNA: TGTGCCTGGAGTTCGGGGACAGTCCTAAGCAATCAGCCCCAGCATTTT.

This clone was counted a few times. The gene calls are TRBV5-4 and TRBJ1-1; 11 nucleotides align to TRBD1. V dropped 3 bases and J dropped 4; count of bases not matched to a gene: 2. Germline V gene data show CDR1 as SGHNT and CDR2 as YYREEE (reference sequence). CDR3 length equals 14 residues. CDR3 loop: CASSYGTGGTEAFF. The CDR3 bases are TGTGCCAGCAGCTATGGGACAGGGGGCACTGAAGCTTTCTTT.

This clone was seen only once. This chain joins TRBV7-9 and TRBJ1-2; D perhaps matches TRBD1 (5 bases). Germline CDR1 and CDR2: SEHNR and FQNEAQ (reference sequence). The V end was cut by 4 bases, the J end by 1 base, with 10 bases between. The CDR3 consists of 14 residues. CDR3 bases: TGTGCCAGCAGCTATTACGACAGTAACTATGGCTACACCTTC. This gives the protein CASSYYDSNYGYTF.

This chain joins TRBV5-1 and TRBJ2-3; 15 bases map to TRBD2. Germline V gives CDR1 SGHRS, CDR2 YFSETQ. J was trimmed by 0 bases and V by 3 bases; bases with no gene match: 11. The CDR3 is 20 amino acids. CDR3 nucleotides: TGCGCCAGCAGCTCCGGACTAGCGGGAGGGGGACTTTCTAGCACAGATACGCAGTATTTT. It specifies CASSSGLAGGGLSSTDTQYF.

The chain links TRBV30 to TRBJ1-3; a weak D match, TRBD1 (5 bases). The CDR3 is 15 residues long. Trimming pared 0 bases from V and 0 bases from J, leaving 9 bases between. CDR1 and CDR2 (germline): GTSNPN, SVGIG (reference sequence). The CDR3 loop reads CAWSVRGSSGNTIYF. The CDR3 region has the DNA TGTGCCTGGAGTGTTCGGGGGAGCTCTGGAAACACCATATATTTT.